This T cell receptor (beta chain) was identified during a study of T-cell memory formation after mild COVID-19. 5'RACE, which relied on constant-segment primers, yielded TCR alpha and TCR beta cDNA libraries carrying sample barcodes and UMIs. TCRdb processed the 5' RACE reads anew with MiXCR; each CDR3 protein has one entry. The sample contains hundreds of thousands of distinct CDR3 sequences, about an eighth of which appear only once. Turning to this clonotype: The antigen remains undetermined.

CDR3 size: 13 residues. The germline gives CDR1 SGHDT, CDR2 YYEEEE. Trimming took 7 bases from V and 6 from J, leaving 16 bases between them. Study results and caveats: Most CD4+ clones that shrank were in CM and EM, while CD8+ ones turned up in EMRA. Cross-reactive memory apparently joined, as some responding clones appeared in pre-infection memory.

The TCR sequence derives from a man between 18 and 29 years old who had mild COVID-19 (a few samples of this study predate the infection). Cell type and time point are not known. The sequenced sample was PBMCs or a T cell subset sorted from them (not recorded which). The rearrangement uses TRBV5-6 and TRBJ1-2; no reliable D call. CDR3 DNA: TGTGCCAGCTCCCCCCGGCCGGACGATGGCTACACCTTC. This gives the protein CASSPRPDDGYTF.